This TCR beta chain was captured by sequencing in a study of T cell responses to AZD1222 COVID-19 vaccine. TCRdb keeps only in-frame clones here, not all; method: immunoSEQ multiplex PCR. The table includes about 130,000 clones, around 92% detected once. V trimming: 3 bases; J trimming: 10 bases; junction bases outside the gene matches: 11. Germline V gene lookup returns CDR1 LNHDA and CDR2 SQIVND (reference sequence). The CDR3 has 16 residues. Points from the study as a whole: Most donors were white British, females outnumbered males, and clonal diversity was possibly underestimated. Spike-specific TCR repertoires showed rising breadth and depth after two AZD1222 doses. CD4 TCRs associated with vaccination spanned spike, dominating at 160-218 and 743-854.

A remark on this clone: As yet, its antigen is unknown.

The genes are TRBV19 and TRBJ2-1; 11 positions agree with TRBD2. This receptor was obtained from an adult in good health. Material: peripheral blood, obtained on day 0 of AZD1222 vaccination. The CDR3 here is CASSMNLAGGGIEQFF. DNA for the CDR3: TGTGCCAGTAGTATGAACCTAGCGGGGGGAGGTATCGAGCAGTTCTTC. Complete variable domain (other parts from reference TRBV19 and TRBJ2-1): DGGITQSPKYLFRKEGQNVTLSCEQNLNHDAMYWYRQDPGQGLRLIYYSQIVNDFQKGDIAEGYSVSREKKESFPLTVTSAQKNPTAFYLCASSMNLAGGGIEQFFGPGTRLTVL.